The 4 T cell receptor beta chains in this list originate from one sample, sequenced in a study of blood T cell repertoires in COVID-19 (TCRdb year 2020). The library relied on the immunoSEQ multiplex PCR assay. TCRdb provides this immuneACCESS table in a form limited to in-frame rearrangements. Some clones are lacking; in checked studies, under half of them reflect an unresolved V gene, and why the rest are absent is not known. This sample is represented by roughly 300,000 clones; roughly 83% of them were singletons. The top ten clones comprise roughly 1.5% of the sample. Sequences were obtained from peripheral blood. These receptors came from a human donor with COVID-19, enrolled during active disease. The donor label of this sample is uncertain.

V gene TRBV11-2 combines with J gene TRBJ2-7, with 13 bases matching TRBD2. The V gene's germline CDR1 is SGHAT and CDR2 FQNNGV. The CDR3 sequence is 15 residues long. After removal of 5 bases from V and 3 bases from J, the junction contained 4 bases not matched to a gene. This CDR3 reads CASSKGLAGLYEQYF. CDR3 coding DNA: TGTGCCAGCAGCAAGGGACTAGCGGGACTCTACGAGCAGTACTTC. The whole variable domain, filled in from reference TRBV11-2 and TRBJ2-7, reads EAGVAQSPRYKIIEKRQSVAFWCNPISGHATLYWYQQILGQGPKLLIQFQNNGVVDDSQLPKDRFSAERLKGVDSTLKIQPAKLEDSAVYLCASSKGLAGLYEQYFGPGTRLTVT.

This clone appeared a single time. The genes are TRBV19 and TRBJ2-3; tentative D call: TRBD1 (6 bases). Germline CDR1 reads LNHDA; CDR2 reads SQIVND (reference sequence). The CDR3 is 15 amino acids. V gave up 6 bases and J gave up 3 bases, with 16 bases separating them. The CDR3 is CASRPGALVTDTQYF. CDR3 DNA sequence: TGTGCCAGTAGGCCAGGGGCTTTAGTTACAGATACGCAGTATTTT.

This clone turned up a few times. The chain joins TRBV28 to TRBJ2-1; 7 positions match TRBD1. CDR1 and CDR2 (germline): MDHEN, SYDVKM. J was trimmed by 5 bases and V by 7 bases; bases with no gene match: 17. The CDR3 has 17 amino acids. DNA of the CDR3: TGTGCCAGCACCCAAAGAACTATCTGGGACAGAGACAATGAGCAGTTCTTC. The encoded protein is CASTQRTIWDRDNEQFF.

The chain couples TRBV28 to TRBJ2-1; the D gene is possibly TRBD2 (5 bases). This CDR3 has 15 residues. V was trimmed by 5 bases and J by 0 bases, leaving 11 bases between them. Germline CDR1 MDHEN, CDR2 SYDVKM. CDR3 sequence: CASSLVASSYNEQFF. In nucleotides, the CDR3 is TGTGCCAGCAGTCTTGTAGCGAGCTCCTACAATGAGCAGTTCTTC. The entire variable domain, with the rest obtained from reference TRBV28 and TRBJ2-1, is as follows: DVKVTQSSRYLVKRTGEKVFLECVQDMDHENMFWYRQDPGLGLRLIYFSYDVKMKEKGDIPEGYSVSREKKERFSLILESASTNQTSMYLCASSLVASSYNEQFFGPGTRLTVL.